The 28 T cell receptor beta chains below were found in one sample sequenced in a study of robustness of blood B and T cell sequencing. The cDNA carried a universal priming site added by a 5' template-switch oligo. Every cDNA molecule received a random 12-nucleotide UMI from the template-switch oligo. Using its own MiXCR run on the PCR reads, TCRdb lists one record per CDR3 protein. The sample contains approximately 1,100 distinct CDR3 sequences, 66% of which appear only once. TCR beta repertoires were quantified from mRNA rather than genomic DNA. Sequencing was done on a sample of peripheral blood. These receptors were obtained from a human donor in good health.

Relative to its sample, this clonotype is hyperexpanded (1% or more). The chain couples TRBV7-9 to TRBJ1-1; D uncertain. Per the germline V gene, CDR1 is SEHNR and CDR2 is FQNEAQ (reference sequence). Between the trimmed V and J ends, which lost 4 bases and 7 bases, there was a span of 7 bases. This CDR3 region has 11 residues. The DNA for the CDR3 is TGTGCCAGCAGCTCCAGTGGTGAAGCTTTCTTT. It yields the protein CASSSSGEAFF.

This clonotype was found a few times. The V and J genes are TRBV10-3 and TRBJ2-7; 10 bases map to TRBD1. CDR1 is ENHRY, CDR2 SYGVKD, per germline. The CDR3 totals 14 residues. Trimming took 5 bases from V and 7 from J; bases not matched to a gene: 8. CDR3 residues: CAISLRQGAAEQYF. The CDR3 nucleotides are TGTGCCATCAGTCTCAGACAGGGGGCCGCGGAGCAGTACTTC.

V and J are TRBV30 and TRBJ2-1; D is perhaps TRBD2 (5 bases). CDR1 is GTSNPN and CDR2 is SVGIG in the germline V gene (reference sequence). The CDR3 spans 15 residues. V dropped 3 bases and J dropped 8 bases, with 20 bases sitting between them. The CDR3 region is CAWRGLRGRRDEQFF. Here the CDR3 DNA reads TGTGCCTGGAGAGGTCTCAGAGGGCGACGGGATGAGCAGTTCTTC. The full variable domain, with the rest looked up from reference TRBV30 and TRBJ2-1, is SQTIHQWPATLVQPVGSPLSLECTVEGTSNPNLYWYRQAAGRGLQLLFYSVGIGQISSEVPQNLSASRPQDRQFILSSKKLLLSDSGFYLCAWRGLRGRRDEQFFGPGTRLTVL.

The chain is built from TRBV20-1 and TRBJ2-7; D unclear. Germline lookup yields CDR1 DFQATT and CDR2 SNEGSKA (reference sequence). Trimming took off 3 bases at V and 5 bases at J, with 8 bases between the two ends. CDR3 length: 11 amino acids. The DNA for the CDR3 is TGCAGTGCTAGGTTAGGTGACGAGCAGTACTTC. Translating gives CSARLGDEQYF.

This clonotype was observed a few times. The CDR3 protein is CASTTWWTEAFF. In nucleotides, the CDR3 is TGTGCCAGCACCACTTGGTGGACTGAAGCTTTCTTT. This chain uses TRBV7-9 with TRBJ1-1; the D is unclear. V was trimmed by 7 bases and J by 5 bases, leaving 11 bases between them. The V gene's germline CDR1 is SEHNR and CDR2 FQNEAQ (reference sequence). This CDR3 is 12 amino acids long. Full variable domain (rest looked up from reference TRBV7-9 and TRBJ1-1): DTGVSQNPRHKITKRGQNVTFRCDPISEHNRLYWYRQTLGQGPEFLTYFQNEAQLEKSRLLSDRFSAERPKGSFSTLEIQRTEQGDSAMYLCASTTWWTEAFFGQGTRLTVV.

V is TRBV6-5 and J is TRBJ1-2; no definite D call. This CDR3 spans 14 amino acids. Trimming shortened V by 4 bases and J by 0 bases, and 9 bases separated the two germline ends. Germline CDR1 and CDR2: MNHEY and SVGAGI. Written as DNA, the CDR3 is TGTGCCAGCAGTTCGGGCGCTGCTAACTATGGCTACACCTTC. This gives the protein CASSSGAANYGYTF.

The genes are TRBV3-1 and TRBJ2-1; 8 bases fit TRBD2. Germline lookup yields CDR1 LGHDT and CDR2 YNNKEL (reference sequence). The V segment lost 7 bases and the J segment 2 bases; nucleotides outside the gene matches: 7. This CDR3 is built from 15 residues. CDR3 bases: TGTGCCAGCAACCTCGGGGGGGAGGCCTACAATGAGCAGTTCTTC. Translated: CASNLGGEAYNEQFF.

The chain combines TRBV6-7 with TRBJ2-7; D is possibly TRBD2 (6 bases). TRBV6-7 is designated an ORF whose function remains uncertain. The CDR3 extends over 17 amino acids. V gave up 2 bases and J gave up 1 base, with 18 bases separating them. This chain's CDR3 is CASSYGLEGLGSYEQYF. DNA for the CDR3: TGTGCCAGCAGTTACGGTTTGGAGGGATTGGGGTCCTACGAGCAGTACTTC.

The J gene is TRBJ2-2, the V gene TRBV29-1, with TRBD1 as a possible D gene (6 bases). V was trimmed by 6 bases and J by 6 bases, leaving 11 bases between them. The V gene's germline CDR1 is SQVTM and CDR2 ANQGSEA. This CDR3 contains 12 residues. CDR3 sequence (DNA): TGCAGCGTGTCCCAGGGGTCCGGGGAGCTGTTTTTT. Its translation: CSVSQGSGELFF.

Relative to its sample, this clonotype is hyperexpanded (1% or more). No DNA is shown, since the ends of the CDR3 on it are uncertain; the CDR3 is the one TCRdb lists. This chain links TRBV7-5 with TRBJ1-2; TRBD1 is taken as the D call from the table, unchecked against the DNA. TRBV7-5 constitutes a pseudogene. With termini counted, the CDR3 has 16 amino acids. The CDR3 sequence is CISVSEAWGRGYGYTF.

The CDR3 DNA is TGTGCCTGGACTAGCGGGGGGCCGAGGGGTGAGCAGTTCTTC. Its translation: CAWTSGGPRGEQFF. This chain joins TRBV30 and TRBJ2-1, with 11 nucleotides matching TRBD2. Germline V CDR1 and CDR2: GTSNPN, SVGIG (reference sequence). The CDR3 contains 14 residues. The V gene end was trimmed by 4 bases and the J gene end by 9 bases; junction bases not matched to a gene: 8.

This clonotype showed up just once. J is TRBJ1-2 and V is TRBV12-3 or TRBV12-4; 12 bases agree with TRBD1. V shed 7 bases and J 2 bases; nucleotides not matched to a gene: 14. This CDR3 has 18 amino acids. CDR3 nucleotides: TGTGCCAGCACCAACAATCCCCCCGGGACAGGGGGCAACTATGGCTACACCTTC. It encodes CASTNNPPGTGGNYGYTF.

The rearrangement links TRBV15 to TRBJ1-1; D remains ambiguous. There are 15 residues in the CDR3. With 4 bases removed from V and 4 bases from J, the gap between germline ends came to 16 bases. Germline V gene data show CDR1 as LNHNV and CDR2 as YYDKDF (reference sequence). The CDR3 sequence: CATSTLERPVTEAFF. DNA for the CDR3: TGTGCCACCAGCACCCTAGAGAGGCCGGTCACTGAAGCTTTCTTT.

This sequence joins TRBV19 and TRBJ1-6; D is unresolved. CDR1 is LNHDA, CDR2 SQIVND, per germline (reference sequence). The CDR3 has 13 amino acids. Deletions cut 5 bases from V and 7 bases from J, with 9 bases between. The DNA of the CDR3 is TGTGCCAGTAGTTATGACGGGAATTCACCCCTCCACTTT. Translating it yields CASSYDGNSPLHF.

This clonotype appeared a few times. The chain links TRBV12-2 to TRBJ1-2; TRBD1 reflects the table's D call only, with no check against the DNA. TRBV12-2 is a pseudogene segment. The CDR3 contains 14 residues. This CDR3 reads CASRRTGHLYGYTF. In DNA, the CDR3 is TGTGCAAGTCGCCGAACGGGACACTTATATGGCTACACCTTC.

This clonotype is large (0.1 to 1%) in the sample. This chain uses TRBV13 with TRBJ1-1; possibly TRBD1 for D (6 bases). CDR3 length: 14 residues. In germline, CDR1 is PRHDT, CDR2 FYEKMQ (reference sequence). Trimming shortened V by 6 bases and J by 4 bases, and 15 bases separated the two germline ends. In nucleotides, the CDR3 is TGTGCCAGCAGGAAGGACAGCAGGTTCACTGAAGCTTTCTTT. Translating gives CASRKDSRFTEAFF.

The chain couples TRBV5-4 to TRBJ2-1, with 12 bases aligning to TRBD2. The germline V gene encodes CDR1 SGHNT and CDR2 YYREEE (reference sequence). V shed 2 bases and J 5 bases; nucleotides not matched to a gene: 5. This CDR3 comprises 16 residues. The CDR3 nucleotides are TGTGCCAGCAGCTTACTCACTAGCGGGGGGAACAATGAGCAGTTCTTC. Translation gives CASSLLTSGGNNEQFF.

The chain couples TRBV15 to TRBJ2-7; no clear D. V lost 1 base and J lost 2, with 12 bases in between. CDR3 length: 15 residues. Germline CDR1 is LNHNV and CDR2 is YYDKDF (reference sequence). CDR3 protein: CATSRGRQGPYEQYF. In DNA, the CDR3 is TGTGCCACCAGCAGAGGTAGACAAGGGCCCTACGAGCAGTACTTC.

There are a few counts of this clonotype. V gene TRBV2 combines with J gene TRBJ1-1; 8 nucleotides agree with TRBD1. Germline V gives CDR1 SNHLY, CDR2 FYNNEI. The ends lost 5 bases at V and 2 bases at J; junction bases unmatched: 4. The CDR3 consists of 14 residues. DNA of the CDR3: TGTGCCAGCAGTTGGACAGGGCCTAACACTGAAGCTTTCTTT. Encoded protein: CASSWTGPNTEAFF.

This rearrangement joins TRBV12-3 or TRBV12-4 to TRBJ2-3, with 9 bases that match TRBD2. The CDR3 sequence is 15 residues long. Trimming at V came to 4 bases and at J to 2 bases, leaving 4 bases not matched to a gene. CDR3 in DNA: TGTGCCAGCAGTTCGACTAGCGGATACACAGATACGCAGTATTTT. Protein sequence: CASSSTSGYTDTQYF.

The chain links TRBV30 to TRBJ1-1, with D hard to call. CDR1 and CDR2 (germline): GTSNPN, SVGIG (reference sequence). The CDR3 runs 13 residues. V gave up 3 bases and J gave up 3 bases, with 11 bases separating them. CDR3: CAWRERTYTEAFF. The CDR3 nucleotides read TGTGCCTGGAGAGAAAGGACCTACACTGAAGCTTTCTTT.

The V call is TRBV30, the J call TRBJ2-1; 8 bases agree with TRBD2. Per the germline V gene, CDR1 is GTSNPN and CDR2 is SVGIG (reference sequence). The CDR3 totals 16 residues. V was clipped by 0 bases and J by 0 bases; unmatched bases: 4. The CDR3 sequence is CAWSVGRASSYNEQFF. CDR3 sequence (DNA): TGTGCCTGGAGTGTCGGGAGGGCCAGCTCCTACAATGAGCAGTTCTTC.

This clonotype turned up a few times. This chain connects TRBV19 to TRBJ2-1, with D unclear. Germline V lookup: CDR1 LNHDA, CDR2 SQIVND (reference sequence). This CDR3 spans 13 amino acids. Trimming removed 11 bases from V and 4 bases from J, with 15 bases in between. The CDR3 reads CAEPLERYNEQFF. The CDR3 bases are TGTGCCGAACCCCTGGAGAGGTACAATGAGCAGTTCTTC.

This clonotype was seen a handful of times. The rearrangement links TRBV4-1 to TRBJ2-7; D perhaps matches TRBD2 (6 bases). Per germline, CDR1 MGHRA and CDR2 YSYEKL. Trimming removed 1 base from V and 2 bases from J, with 18 bases in between. The CDR3 spans 17 residues. CDR3 sequence (DNA): TGCGCCAGCAGCCAAGTACTGGCGGGGCTAGCCCCCTACGAGCAGTACTTC. Translating it yields CASSQVLAGLAPYEQYF.

This chain links TRBV27 with TRBJ1-5; tentative D call: TRBD1 (6 bases). The germline gives CDR1 MNHEY, CDR2 SMNVEV (reference sequence). The germline V and J ends were trimmed by 6 bases and 7 bases, with 19 bases remaining between them. The length of the CDR3 is 15 residues. CDR3: CASSPMGQGRQPQHF. For the CDR3, the DNA is TGTGCCAGCAGCCCTATGGGGCAGGGGAGGCAGCCCCAGCATTTT.

With regard to this clonotype: Germline and junction disagree at one end, which may indicate a read error. The chain carries TRBV4-3 and TRBJ2-1, with 14 bases aligning to TRBD2. The CDR3 is made up of 17 amino acids. Germline V lookup: CDR1 LGHNA, CDR2 YSLEER. The CDR3 region is CASSRTLTSGGDNEQFF. In nucleotides, the CDR3 is TGTGCCAGCAGCCGAACCCTGACTAGCGGGGGGGACAATGAGCAGTTCTTC.

The chain uses TRBV30 and TRBJ1-2; 7 bases are a match to TRBD1. V dropped 4 bases and J dropped 8; count of bases not matched to a gene: 10. Germline CDR1 is GTSNPN and CDR2 is SVGIG (reference sequence). The CDR3 is made up of 13 amino acids. The CDR3 bases are TGTGCCTGGAAAGAGAAGGGGGCAGGGGGCTACACCTTC. Translating it yields CAWKEKGAGGYTF.

This chain links TRBV10-1 with TRBJ2-2, with TRBD2 matching over 9 bases. The CDR3 spans 15 residues. V lost 7 bases, J lost 3 bases, and 6 bases stayed unmatched. Per germline, CDR1 WNHNN and CDR2 SYGVQD (reference sequence). The CDR3 protein is CASMGTSWYTGELFF. The CDR3 nucleotides read TGCGCCAGCATGGGGACTAGCTGGTACACCGGGGAGCTGTTTTTT.